This passage covers 4 T cell receptor beta chains from one sample sequenced in a study of cytomegalovirus exposure and HLA in healthy donors. PCR amplification relied on 60 Vbeta primers (plus 13 Jbeta primers). The protocol was immunoSEQ multiplex PCR, while the TCRdb copy is restricted to in-frame clones and leaves out a portion. The data show tens of thousands of clones, 76% seen once. Source material: PBMCs. These receptor sequences come from a male donor in good health and CMV-seronegative.

The V and J genes are TRBV9 and TRBJ2-1, with 9 bases identical to TRBD1. Germline lookup yields CDR1 SGDLS and CDR2 YYNGEE. The CDR3 sequence is 15 residues long. The trim removed 0 bases at V and 4 bases at J, leaving 2 bases unmatched. The CDR3 region has the DNA TGTGCCAGCAGCGTAGAGACAGGGGGATACAATGAGCAGTTCTTC. Amino acid sequence: CASSVETGGYNEQFF.

The chain combines TRBV9 with TRBJ2-3; 13 bases are a match to TRBD2. J was trimmed by 5 bases and V by 2 bases; bases with no gene match: 8. The CDR3 loop spans 17 amino acids. The germline gives CDR1 SGDLS, CDR2 YYNGEE. The CDR3 is CASSVIPGLAGRDTQYF. Written as DNA, the CDR3 is TGTGCCAGCAGCGTGATACCGGGACTAGCGGGGAGAGATACGCAGTATTTT.

The chain joins TRBV5-6 to TRBJ1-2; a weak D match, TRBD1 (5 bases). Trimming shortened V by 0 bases and J by 7 bases, and 19 bases separated the two germline ends. This CDR3 spans 16 amino acids. Per germline, CDR1 SGHDT and CDR2 YYEEEE. In DNA, the CDR3 is TGTGCCAGCAGCTTGGCCAATGTTGGGGGGTCTTCTGGCTACACCTTC. This gives the protein CASSLANVGGSSGYTF. Based on the CDR3 plus reference TRBV5-6 and TRBJ1-2, the full variable domain is DAGVTQSPTHLIKTRGQQVTLRCSPKSGHDTVSWYQQALGQGPQFIFQYYEEEERQRGNFPDRFSGHQFPNYSSELNVNALLLGDSALYLCASSLANVGGSSGYTFGSGTRLTVV.

The V gene is TRBV6-5, the J gene TRBJ2-7, with unresolved D. CDR1 and CDR2 (germline): MNHEY, SVGAGI. V shed 0 bases and J shed 2 bases, with 5 bases lying between them. CDR3 length: 13 residues. The CDR3 DNA reads as TGTGCCAGCAGTTACTCCAGAACCTACGAGCAGTACTTC. Amino acids: CASSYSRTYEQYF.